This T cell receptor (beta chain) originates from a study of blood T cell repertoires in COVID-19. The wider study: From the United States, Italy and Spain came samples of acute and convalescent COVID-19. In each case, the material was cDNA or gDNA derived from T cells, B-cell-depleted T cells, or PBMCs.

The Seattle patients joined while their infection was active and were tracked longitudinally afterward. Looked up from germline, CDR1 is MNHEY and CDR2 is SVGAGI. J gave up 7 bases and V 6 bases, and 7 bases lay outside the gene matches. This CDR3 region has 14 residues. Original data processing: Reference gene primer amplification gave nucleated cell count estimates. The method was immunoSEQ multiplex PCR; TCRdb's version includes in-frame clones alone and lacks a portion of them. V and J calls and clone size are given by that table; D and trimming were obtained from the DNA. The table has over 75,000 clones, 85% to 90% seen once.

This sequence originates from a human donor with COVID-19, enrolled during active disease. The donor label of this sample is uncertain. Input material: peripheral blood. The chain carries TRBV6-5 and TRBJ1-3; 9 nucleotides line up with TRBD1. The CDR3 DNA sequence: TGTGCCAGCAGGCCCGGGACAGGGAGGAACACCATATATTTT. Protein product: CASRPGTGRNTIYF.